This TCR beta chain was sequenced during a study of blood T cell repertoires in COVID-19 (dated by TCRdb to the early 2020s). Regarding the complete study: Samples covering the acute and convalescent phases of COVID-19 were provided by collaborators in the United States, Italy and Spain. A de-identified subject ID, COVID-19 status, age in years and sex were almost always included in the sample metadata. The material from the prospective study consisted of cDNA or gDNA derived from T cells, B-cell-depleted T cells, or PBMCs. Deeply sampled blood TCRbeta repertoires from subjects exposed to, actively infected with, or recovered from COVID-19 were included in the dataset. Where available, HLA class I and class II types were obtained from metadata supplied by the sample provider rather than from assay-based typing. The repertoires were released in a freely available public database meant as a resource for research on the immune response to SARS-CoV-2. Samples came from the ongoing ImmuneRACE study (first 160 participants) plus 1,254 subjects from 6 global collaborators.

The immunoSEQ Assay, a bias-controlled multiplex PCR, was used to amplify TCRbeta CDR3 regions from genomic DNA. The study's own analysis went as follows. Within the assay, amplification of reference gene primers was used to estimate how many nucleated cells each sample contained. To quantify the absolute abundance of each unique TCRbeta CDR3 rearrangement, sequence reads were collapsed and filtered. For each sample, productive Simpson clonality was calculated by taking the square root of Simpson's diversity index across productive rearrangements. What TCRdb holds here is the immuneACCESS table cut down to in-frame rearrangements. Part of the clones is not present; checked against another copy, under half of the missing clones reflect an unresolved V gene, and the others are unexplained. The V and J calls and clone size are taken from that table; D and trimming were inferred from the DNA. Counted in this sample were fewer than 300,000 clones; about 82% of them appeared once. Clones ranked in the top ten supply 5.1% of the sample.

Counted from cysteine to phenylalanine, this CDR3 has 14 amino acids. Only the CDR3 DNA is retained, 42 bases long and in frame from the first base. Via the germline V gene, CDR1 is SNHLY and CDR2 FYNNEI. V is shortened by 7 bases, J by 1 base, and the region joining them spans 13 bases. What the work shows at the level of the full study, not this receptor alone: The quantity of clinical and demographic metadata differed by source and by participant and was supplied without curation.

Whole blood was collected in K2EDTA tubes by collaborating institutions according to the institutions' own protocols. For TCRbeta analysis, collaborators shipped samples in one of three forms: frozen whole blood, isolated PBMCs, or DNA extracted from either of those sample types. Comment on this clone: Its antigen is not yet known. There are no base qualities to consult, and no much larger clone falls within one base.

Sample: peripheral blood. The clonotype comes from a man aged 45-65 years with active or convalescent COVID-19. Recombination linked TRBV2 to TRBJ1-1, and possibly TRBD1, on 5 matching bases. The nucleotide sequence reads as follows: TGTGCCAGCACCCCGGCGGGGGGGAACACTGAAGCTTTCTTT. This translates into CASTPAGGNTEAFF.